This TCR beta chain appears in the sequencing data of a study of vaccination and CD4 T cells after COVID-19. Study information: The cells were exposed to overlapping spike peptides originating from SARS-CoV-2, HCoV-NL63, HCoV-OC43 and HCoV-229E for stimulation. General study results and limits: Convalescent patients' clones that were vaccine-specific were spike mono-reactive in 304 of 307 cases.

The treatment is: roughly nine-day PBMC culture with coronavirus spike peptide pools or control peptides (ViraFEST assay). Peptide pool stimulation in ViraFEST expanded antigen-specific T cells, whose TCRs were then sequenced. Investigators isolated CD4+ T cells by negative selection after approximately 11 days of culture. CD4+ T cells that had been cultured provided DNA sequenced with the Oncomine TCR Beta short-read assay. TCRdb re-called the PCR reads with MiXCR, one entry per CDR3 protein. Found here are roughly 12,000 distinct CDR3 sequences, 53% of them singletons; the top ten hold 13%. For this clonotype: As yet, its antigen is unknown.

Trimming removed 4 bases at V and 9 bases at J, with 16 bases between. The CDR3 sequence is 14 residues long. Sequenced material: CD4+ T cells from blood, cultured in vitro. The V gene is TRBV12-3 or TRBV12-4, the J gene TRBJ1-5; D possibly corresponds to TRBD1 (6 bases). The receptor was derived from a human donor who had recovered from COVID-19. The CDR3 protein is CASSWDMGWSPQHF. The CDR3 nucleotides read TGTGCCAGCAGTTGGGACATGGGGTGGTCGCCCCAGCATTTT.